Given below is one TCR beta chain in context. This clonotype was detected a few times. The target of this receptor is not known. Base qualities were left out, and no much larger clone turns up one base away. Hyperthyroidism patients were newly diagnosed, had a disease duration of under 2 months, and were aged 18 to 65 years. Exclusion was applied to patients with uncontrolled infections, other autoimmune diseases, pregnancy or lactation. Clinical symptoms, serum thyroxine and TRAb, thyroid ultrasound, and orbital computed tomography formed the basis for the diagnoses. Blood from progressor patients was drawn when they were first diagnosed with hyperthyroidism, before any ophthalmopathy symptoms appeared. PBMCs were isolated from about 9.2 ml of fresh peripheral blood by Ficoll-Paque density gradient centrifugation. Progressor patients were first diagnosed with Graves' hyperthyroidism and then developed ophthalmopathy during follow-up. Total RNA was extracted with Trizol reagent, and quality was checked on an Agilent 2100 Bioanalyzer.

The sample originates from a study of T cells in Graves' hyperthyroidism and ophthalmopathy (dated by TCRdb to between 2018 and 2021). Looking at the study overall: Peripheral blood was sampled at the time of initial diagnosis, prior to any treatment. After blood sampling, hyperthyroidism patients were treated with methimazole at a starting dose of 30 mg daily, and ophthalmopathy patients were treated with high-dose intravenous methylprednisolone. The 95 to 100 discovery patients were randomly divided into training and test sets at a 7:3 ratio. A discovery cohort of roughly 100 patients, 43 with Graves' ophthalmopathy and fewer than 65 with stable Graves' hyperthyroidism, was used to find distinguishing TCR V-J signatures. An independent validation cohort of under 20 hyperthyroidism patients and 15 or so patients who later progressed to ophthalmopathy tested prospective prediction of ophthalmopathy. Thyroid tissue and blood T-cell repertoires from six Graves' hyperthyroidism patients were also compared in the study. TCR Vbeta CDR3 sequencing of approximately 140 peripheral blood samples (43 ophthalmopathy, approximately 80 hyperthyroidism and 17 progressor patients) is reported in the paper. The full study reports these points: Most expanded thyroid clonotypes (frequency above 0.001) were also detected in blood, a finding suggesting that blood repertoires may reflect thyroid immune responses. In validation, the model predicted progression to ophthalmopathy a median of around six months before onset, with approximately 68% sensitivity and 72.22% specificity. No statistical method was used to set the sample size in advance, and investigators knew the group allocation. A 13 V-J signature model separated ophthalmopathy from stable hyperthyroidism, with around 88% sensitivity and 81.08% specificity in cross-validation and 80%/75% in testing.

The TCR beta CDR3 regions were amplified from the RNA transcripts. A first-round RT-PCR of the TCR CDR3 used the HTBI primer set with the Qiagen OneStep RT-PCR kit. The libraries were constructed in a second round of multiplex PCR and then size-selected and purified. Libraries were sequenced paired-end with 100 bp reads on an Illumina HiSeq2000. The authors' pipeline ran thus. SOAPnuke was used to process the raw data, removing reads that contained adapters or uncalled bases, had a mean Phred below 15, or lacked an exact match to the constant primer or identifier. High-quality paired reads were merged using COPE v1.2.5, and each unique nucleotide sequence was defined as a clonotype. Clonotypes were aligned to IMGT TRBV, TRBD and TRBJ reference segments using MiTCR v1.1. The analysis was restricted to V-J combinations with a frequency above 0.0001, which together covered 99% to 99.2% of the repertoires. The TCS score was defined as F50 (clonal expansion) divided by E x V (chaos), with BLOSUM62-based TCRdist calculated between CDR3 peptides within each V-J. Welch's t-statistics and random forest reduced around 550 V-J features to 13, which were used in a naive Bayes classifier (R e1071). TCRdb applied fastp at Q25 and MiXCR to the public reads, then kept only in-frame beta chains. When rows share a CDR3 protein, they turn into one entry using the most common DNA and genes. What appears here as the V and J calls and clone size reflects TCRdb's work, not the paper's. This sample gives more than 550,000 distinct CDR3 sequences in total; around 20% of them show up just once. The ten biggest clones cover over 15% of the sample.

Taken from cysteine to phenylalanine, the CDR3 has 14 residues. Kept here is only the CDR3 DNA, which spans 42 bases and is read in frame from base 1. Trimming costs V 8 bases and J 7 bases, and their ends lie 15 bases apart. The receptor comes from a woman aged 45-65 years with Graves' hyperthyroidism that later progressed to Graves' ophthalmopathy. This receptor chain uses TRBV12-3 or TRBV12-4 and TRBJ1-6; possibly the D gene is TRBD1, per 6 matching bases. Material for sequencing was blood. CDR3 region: CASQLTGLNSPLHF. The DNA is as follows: TGTGCCAGCCAACTAACAGGGCTGAATTCACCCCTCCACTTT.